The text below deals with one T cell receptor beta chain. Its antigen remains unknown. Germline V gene sequence: CDR1 SEHNR, CDR2 FQNEAQ (reference sequence). The CDR3 contains 11 residues. This record comes from a study of shared clonotypes between healthy human individuals. Across several immunoSEQ plates, the genomic DNA of each subset was split evenly. Each sorted subset replicate got 200 ng genomic DNA, roughly 30,000 genomes. The repertoire was sequenced with immunoSEQ multiplex PCR; TCRdb's copy has only in-frame clones and lacks some. The data hold more than 1.2 million clones, with about 98.5% observed a single time. Study findings and constraints: When compared with the clonotypes that were shared by all four sorted-subset donors, the non-shared clonotypes turned out to have lower generation probabilities.

V and J are TRBV7-9 and TRBJ2-1; D not certain. The sequence was obtained from a man under 40 in good health. Sequencing was carried out using naive CD4+ T cells sorted from blood. The subset denotes: CD45RA+ positively selected. The CDR3, as DNA: TGTGCTACCGGCTCCTACAATGAGCAGTTCTTC. Translating it yields CATGSYNEQFF.